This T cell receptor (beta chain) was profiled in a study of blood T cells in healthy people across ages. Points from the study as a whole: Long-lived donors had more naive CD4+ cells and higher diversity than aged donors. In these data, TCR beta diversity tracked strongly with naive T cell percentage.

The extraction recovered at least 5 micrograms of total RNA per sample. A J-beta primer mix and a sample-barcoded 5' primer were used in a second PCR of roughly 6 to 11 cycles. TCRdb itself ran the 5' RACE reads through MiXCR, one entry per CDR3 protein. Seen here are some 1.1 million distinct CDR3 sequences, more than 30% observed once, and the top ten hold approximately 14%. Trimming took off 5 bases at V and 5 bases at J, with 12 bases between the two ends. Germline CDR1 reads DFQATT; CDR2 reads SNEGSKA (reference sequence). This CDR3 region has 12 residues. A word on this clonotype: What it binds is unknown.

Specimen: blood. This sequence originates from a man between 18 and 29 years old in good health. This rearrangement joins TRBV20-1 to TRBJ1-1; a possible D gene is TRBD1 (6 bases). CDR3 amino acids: CSAVQGKTEAFF. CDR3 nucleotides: TGCAGTGCTGTACAGGGAAAGACTGAAGCTTTCTTT.